A single sample gave rise to the 14 T cell receptor beta chains below, sequenced in a study of memory CD4+ T cells and cytomegalovirus serostatus. Sequenced by immunoSEQ multiplex PCR; TCRdb stores in-frame clones only, minus some. This repertoire shows some 54,000 clones, around 80% found once; its top ten account for about 1.5%. Single viable CD3+CD4+CD8-CD45RO+ cells were sorted as the memory CD4+ T cells. Sequenced material: memory CD4+ T cells from blood. The origin of the receptors is an adult in good health and CMV-seropositive.

V is TRBV5-1 and J is TRBJ2-1; 8 nucleotides agree with TRBD1. The V gene end was trimmed by 3 bases and the J gene end by 8 bases; junction bases not matched to a gene: 13. Germline values: CDR1 SGHRS, CDR2 YFSETQ. The CDR3 contains 16 residues. The CDR3, as DNA: TGCGCCAGCAGCTCGGCTCCGGCCAGGGGGCGGGATGAGCAGTTCTTC. Its protein is CASSSAPARGRDEQFF. Full variable domain (missing parts from reference TRBV5-1 and TRBJ2-1): KAGVTQTPRYLIKTRGQQVTLSCSPISGHRSVSWYQQTPGQGLQFLFEYFSETQRNKGNFPGRFSGRQFSNSRSEMNVSTLELGDSALYLCASSSAPARGRDEQFFGPGTRLTVL.

The J gene is TRBJ1-4, the V gene TRBV28; D might be TRBD1 (5 bases). Trimming removed 5 bases from V and 0 bases from J, with 16 bases in between. The length of the CDR3 is 17 residues. CDR1 and CDR2 (germline): MDHEN, SYDVKM. The CDR3 region is CASSPRGVVATNEKLFF. The CDR3 nucleotides read TGTGCCAGCAGTCCCCGGGGCGTGGTTGCAACTAATGAAAAACTGTTTTTT.

The sample holds one count of this clone. This sequence joins TRBV14 and TRBJ1-2; 7 bases are a match to TRBD1. The CDR3 is 15 amino acids. The V and J ends lost 1 base and 4 bases, in that order; junction bases with no gene match: 6. Germline V gene lookup returns CDR1 SGHDN and CDR2 FVKESK. The CDR3 reads CASSQGQGRSYGYTF. The CDR3 DNA reads as TGTGCCAGCAGCCAAGGACAGGGCCGATCCTATGGCTACACCTTC.

There are a few counts of this clone. The chain is built from TRBV7-2 and TRBJ1-1; the D gene is possibly TRBD1 (6 bases). The CDR3 totals 13 residues. V was clipped by 8 bases and J by 1 base, with 11 bases between them. Germline assignment: CDR1 SGHTA and CDR2 FQGNSA. CDR3 loop: CASFGQWNTEAFF. The DNA of the CDR3 is TGTGCCAGCTTCGGACAGTGGAACACTGAAGCTTTCTTT.

This rearrangement joins TRBV27 to TRBJ1-2, with 7 positions matching TRBD1. The germline V gene encodes CDR1 MNHEY and CDR2 SMNVEV (reference sequence). This CDR3 is built from 13 residues. V lost 6 bases and J lost 2; bases outside the gene matches: 3. The CDR3 DNA is TGTGCCAGCAGGGGGACAGCAAACTATGGCTACACCTTC. This codes for CASRGTANYGYTF.

CDR3 DNA sequence: TGTGCCAGCAGCTTGGAGATTAGCGCCAATGAGCAGTTCTTC. Translation: CASSLEISANEQFF. The chain recombines TRBV5-4 with TRBJ2-1; weak D call: TRBD2 (5 bases). CDR3 length: 14 amino acids. V was trimmed by 0 bases and J by 6 bases, leaving 10 bases between them. The germline CDR1 and CDR2 sequences are SGHNT and YYREEE (reference sequence).

The rearrangement uses TRBV29-1 and TRBJ2-7; no clear D gene. The V and J ends lost 4 bases and 4 bases respectively, with 8 bases between them. CDR1 and CDR2 from the germline V gene are SQVTM and ANQGSEA. The CDR3 covers 11 residues. CDR3: CSVVGQYEQYF. The CDR3 DNA is TGCAGCGTTGTTGGGCAGTACGAGCAGTACTTC.

This chain connects TRBV7-9 to TRBJ2-3, with unresolved D. Germline V gives CDR1 SEHNR, CDR2 FQNEAQ (reference sequence). The CDR3 is 15 amino acids. Deletions cut 8 bases from V and 4 bases from J, with 19 bases between. The CDR3 bases are TGTGCCAGCCAAAGGAACAACAACGAGGCAGATACGCAGTATTTT. This codes for CASQRNNNEADTQYF.

The rearrangement uses TRBV5-8 and TRBJ2-7; tentative D call: TRBD2 (5 bases). The CDR3 is 11 amino acids. Trimming left V 2 bases short and J 9 bases short, with 9 bases between. Germline CDR1 is SGHTS and CDR2 is YDEGEE. The CDR3 sequence: CASSFREWQYF. In DNA form, the CDR3 reads TGTGCCAGCAGCTTCCGGGAATGGCAGTACTTC.

The chain joins TRBV28 to TRBJ2-3, with 8 bases matching TRBD1. This CDR3 has 15 amino acids. After removal of 5 bases from V and 2 bases from J, the junction contained 6 bases not matched to a gene. In germline, CDR1 is MDHEN, CDR2 SYDVKM. CDR3 protein: CASSTGGIYTDTQYF. The DNA of the CDR3 is TGTGCCAGCAGTACAGGGGGGATTTACACAGATACGCAGTATTTT. The full variable domain, its missing parts supplied by reference TRBV28 and TRBJ2-3, is DVKVTQSSRYLVKRTGEKVFLECVQDMDHENMFWYRQDPGLGLRLIYFSYDVKMKEKGDIPEGYSVSREKKERFSLILESASTNQTSMYLCASSTGGIYTDTQYFGPGTRLTVL.

V and J are TRBV5-1 and TRBJ2-2; 7 bases align to TRBD1. Germline CDR1 is SGHRS and CDR2 is YFSETQ. V lost 3 bases, J lost 7 bases, and 6 bases stayed unmatched. The CDR3 extends over 14 amino acids. In DNA, the CDR3 is TGCGCCAGCAGCTCCGGGACAGAGGGCGGGGAGCTGTTTTTT. Translation gives CASSSGTEGGELFF.

This CDR3 reads CASSRPGWGNTIYF. CDR3 sequence (DNA): TGTGCCAGCAGCCGACCGGGTTGGGGAAACACCATATATTTT. J is TRBJ1-3 and V is TRBV11-3, with D unclear. The CDR3 has 14 residues. V lost 5 bases and J lost 4, with 12 bases in between. CDR1 and CDR2 (germline): SGHNT, YENEEA. Combining the CDR3 with reference TRBV11-3 and TRBJ1-3 gives the whole variable domain EAGVVQSPRYKIIEKKQPVAFWCNPISGHNTLYWYLQNLGQGPELLIRYENEEAVDDSQLPKDRFSAERLKGVDSTLKIQPAELGDSAVYLCASSRPGWGNTIYFGEGSWLTVV.

The J gene is TRBJ1-1, the V gene TRBV7-2; D not certain. This CDR3 contains 15 residues. CDR1 is SGHTA and CDR2 is FQGNSA in the germline V gene. The V end lost 8 bases, the J end lost 0 bases, and 16 bases lay between the germline ends. Here the CDR3 reads CASHLSPGMNTEAFF. The CDR3 region has the DNA TGTGCCAGCCACTTGTCGCCTGGCATGAACACTGAAGCTTTCTTT.

This sequence joins TRBV30 and TRBJ2-6, with TRBD1 as a possible D gene (6 bases). V was clipped by 4 bases and J by 0 bases, with 10 bases between them. There are 15 residues in the CDR3. Germline CDR1 and CDR2: GTSNPN and SVGIG (reference sequence). CDR3 DNA sequence: TGTGCCTGGAAGACAGGCATCTCTGGGGCCAACGTCCTGACTTTC. This sequence encodes CAWKTGISGANVLTF.